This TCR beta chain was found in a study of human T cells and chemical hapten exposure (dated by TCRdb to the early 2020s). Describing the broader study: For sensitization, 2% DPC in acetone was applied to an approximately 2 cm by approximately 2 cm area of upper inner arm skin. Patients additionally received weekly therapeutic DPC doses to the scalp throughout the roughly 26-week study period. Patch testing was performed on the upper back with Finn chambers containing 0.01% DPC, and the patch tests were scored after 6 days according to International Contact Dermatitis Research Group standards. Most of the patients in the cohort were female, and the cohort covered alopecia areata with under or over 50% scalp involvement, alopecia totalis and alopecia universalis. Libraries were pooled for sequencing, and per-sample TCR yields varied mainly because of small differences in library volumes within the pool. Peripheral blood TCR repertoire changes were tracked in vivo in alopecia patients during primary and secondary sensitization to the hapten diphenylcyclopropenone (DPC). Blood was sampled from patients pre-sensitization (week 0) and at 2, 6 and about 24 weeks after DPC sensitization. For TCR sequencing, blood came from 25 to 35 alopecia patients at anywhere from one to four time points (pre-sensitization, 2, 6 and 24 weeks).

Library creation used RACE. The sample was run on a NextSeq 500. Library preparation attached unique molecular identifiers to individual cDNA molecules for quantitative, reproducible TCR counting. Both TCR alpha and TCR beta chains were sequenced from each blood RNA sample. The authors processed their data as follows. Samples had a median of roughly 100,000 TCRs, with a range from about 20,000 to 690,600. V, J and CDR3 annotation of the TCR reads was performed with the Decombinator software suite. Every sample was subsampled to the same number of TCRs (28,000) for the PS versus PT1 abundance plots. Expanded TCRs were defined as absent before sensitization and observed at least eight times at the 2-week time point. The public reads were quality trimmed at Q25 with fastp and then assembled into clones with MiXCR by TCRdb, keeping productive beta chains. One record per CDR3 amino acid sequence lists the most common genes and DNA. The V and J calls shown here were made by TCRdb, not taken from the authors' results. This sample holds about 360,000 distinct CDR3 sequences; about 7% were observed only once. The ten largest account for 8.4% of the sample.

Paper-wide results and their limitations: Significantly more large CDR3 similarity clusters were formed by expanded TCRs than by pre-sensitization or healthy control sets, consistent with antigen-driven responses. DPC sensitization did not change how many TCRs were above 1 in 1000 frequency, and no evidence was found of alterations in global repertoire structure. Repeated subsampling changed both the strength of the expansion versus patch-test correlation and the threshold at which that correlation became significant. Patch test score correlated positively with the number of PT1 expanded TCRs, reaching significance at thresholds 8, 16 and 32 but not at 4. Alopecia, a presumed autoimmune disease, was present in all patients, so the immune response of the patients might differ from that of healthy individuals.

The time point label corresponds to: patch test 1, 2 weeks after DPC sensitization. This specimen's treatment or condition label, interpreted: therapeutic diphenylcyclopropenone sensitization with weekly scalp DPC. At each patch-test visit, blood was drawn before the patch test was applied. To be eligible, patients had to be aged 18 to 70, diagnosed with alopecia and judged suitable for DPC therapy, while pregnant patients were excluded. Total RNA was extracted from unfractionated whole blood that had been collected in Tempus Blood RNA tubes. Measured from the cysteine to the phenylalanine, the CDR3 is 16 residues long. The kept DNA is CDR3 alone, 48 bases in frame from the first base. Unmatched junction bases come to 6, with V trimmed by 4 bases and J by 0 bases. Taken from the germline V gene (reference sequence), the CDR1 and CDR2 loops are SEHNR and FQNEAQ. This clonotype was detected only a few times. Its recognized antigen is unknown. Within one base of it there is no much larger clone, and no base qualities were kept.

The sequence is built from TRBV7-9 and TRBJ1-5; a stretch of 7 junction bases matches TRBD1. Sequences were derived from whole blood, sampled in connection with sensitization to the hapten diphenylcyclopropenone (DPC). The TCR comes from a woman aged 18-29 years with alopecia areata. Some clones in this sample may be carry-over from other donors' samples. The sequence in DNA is TGTGCCAGCAGCTGGGGGACAGACTATAGCAATCAGCCCCAGCATTTT. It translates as CASSWGTDYSNQPQHF.